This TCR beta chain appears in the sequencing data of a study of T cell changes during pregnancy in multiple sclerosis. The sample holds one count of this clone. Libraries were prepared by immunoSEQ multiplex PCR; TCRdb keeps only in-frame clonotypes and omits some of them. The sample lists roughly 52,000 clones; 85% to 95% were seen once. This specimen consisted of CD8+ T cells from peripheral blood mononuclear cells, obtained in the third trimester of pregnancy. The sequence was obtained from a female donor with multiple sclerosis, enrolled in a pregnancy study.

Written as DNA, the CDR3 is TGTGCCAGCAGGATGCTAGCGGGCCTAACCGGGGAGCTGTTTTTT. Translating it yields CASRMLAGLTGELFF. The genes are TRBV27 and TRBJ2-2; 8 bases line up with TRBD2. The ends lost 6 bases at V and 5 bases at J; junction bases unmatched: 8. CDR3 length equals 15 residues. CDR1 and CDR2 from the germline V gene are MNHEY and SMNVEV (reference sequence).